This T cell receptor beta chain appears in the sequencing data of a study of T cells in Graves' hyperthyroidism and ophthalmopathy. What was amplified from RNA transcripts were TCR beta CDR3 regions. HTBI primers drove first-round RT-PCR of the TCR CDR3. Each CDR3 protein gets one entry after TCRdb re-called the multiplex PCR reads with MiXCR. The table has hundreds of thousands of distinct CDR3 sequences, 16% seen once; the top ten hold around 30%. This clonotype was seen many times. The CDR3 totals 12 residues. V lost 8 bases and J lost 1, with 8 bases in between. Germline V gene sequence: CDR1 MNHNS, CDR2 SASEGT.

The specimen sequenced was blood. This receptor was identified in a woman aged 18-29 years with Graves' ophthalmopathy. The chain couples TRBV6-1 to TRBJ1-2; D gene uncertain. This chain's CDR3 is CASADSNYGYTF. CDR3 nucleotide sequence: TGTGCCAGCGCAGATAGTAACTATGGCTACACCTTC.